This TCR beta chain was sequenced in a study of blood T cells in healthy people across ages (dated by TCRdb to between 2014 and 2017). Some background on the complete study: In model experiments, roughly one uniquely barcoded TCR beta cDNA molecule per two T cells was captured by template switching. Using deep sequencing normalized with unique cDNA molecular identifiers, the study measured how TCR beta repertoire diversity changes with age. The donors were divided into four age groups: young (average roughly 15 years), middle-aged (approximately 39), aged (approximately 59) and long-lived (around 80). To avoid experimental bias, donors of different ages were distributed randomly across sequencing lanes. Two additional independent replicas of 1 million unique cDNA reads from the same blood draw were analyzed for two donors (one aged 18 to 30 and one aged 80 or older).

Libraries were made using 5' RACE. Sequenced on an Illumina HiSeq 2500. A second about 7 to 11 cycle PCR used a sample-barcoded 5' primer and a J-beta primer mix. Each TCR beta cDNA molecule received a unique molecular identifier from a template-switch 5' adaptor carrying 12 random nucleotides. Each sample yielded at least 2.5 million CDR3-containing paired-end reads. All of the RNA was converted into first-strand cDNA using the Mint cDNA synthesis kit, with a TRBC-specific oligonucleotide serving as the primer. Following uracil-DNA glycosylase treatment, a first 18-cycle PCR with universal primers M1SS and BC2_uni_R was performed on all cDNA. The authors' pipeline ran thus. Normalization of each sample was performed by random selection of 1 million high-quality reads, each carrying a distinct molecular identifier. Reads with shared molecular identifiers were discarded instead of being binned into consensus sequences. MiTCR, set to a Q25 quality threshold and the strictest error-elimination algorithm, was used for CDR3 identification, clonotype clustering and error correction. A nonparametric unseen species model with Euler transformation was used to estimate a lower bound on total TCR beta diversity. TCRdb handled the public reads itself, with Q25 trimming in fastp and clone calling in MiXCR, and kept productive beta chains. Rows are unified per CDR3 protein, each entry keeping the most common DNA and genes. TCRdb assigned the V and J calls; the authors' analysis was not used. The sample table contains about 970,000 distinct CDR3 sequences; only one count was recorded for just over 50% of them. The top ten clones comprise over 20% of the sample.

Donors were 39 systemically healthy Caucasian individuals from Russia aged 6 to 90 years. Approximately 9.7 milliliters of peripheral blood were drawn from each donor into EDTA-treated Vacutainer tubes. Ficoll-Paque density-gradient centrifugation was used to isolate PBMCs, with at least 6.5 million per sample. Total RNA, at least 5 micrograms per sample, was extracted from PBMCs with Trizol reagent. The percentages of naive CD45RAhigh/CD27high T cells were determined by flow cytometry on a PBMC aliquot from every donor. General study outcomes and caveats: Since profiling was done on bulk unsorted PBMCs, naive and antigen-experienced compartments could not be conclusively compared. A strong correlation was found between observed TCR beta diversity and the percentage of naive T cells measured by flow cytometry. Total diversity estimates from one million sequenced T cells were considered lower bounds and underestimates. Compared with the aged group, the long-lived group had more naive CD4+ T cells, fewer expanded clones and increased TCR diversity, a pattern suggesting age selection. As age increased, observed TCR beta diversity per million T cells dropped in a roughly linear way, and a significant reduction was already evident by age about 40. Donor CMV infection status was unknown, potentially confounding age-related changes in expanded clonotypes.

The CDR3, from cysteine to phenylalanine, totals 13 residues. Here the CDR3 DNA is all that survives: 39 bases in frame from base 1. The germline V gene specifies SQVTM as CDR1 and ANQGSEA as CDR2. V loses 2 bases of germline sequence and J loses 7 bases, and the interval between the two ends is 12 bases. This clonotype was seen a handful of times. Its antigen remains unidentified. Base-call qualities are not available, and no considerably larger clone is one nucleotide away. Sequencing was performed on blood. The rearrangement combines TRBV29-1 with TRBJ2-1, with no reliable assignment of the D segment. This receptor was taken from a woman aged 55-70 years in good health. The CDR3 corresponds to CSVEPHSGNEQFF. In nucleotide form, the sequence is TGCAGCGTTGAACCTCACTCCGGGAATGAGCAGTTCTTC.